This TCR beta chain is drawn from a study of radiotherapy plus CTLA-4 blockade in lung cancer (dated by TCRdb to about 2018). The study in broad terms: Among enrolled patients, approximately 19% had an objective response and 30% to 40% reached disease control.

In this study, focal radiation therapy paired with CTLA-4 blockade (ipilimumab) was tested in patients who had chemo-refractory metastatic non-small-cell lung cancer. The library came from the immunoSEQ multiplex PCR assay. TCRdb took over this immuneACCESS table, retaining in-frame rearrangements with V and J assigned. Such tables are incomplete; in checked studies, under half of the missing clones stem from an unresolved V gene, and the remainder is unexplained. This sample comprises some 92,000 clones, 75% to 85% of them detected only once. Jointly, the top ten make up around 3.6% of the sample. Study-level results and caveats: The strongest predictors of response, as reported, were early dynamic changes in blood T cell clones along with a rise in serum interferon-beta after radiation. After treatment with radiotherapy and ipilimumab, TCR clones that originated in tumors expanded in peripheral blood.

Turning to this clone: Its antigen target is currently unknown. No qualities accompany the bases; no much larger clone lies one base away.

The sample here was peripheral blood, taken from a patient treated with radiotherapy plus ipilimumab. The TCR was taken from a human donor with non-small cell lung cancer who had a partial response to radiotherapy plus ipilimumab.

The DNA is as follows: TGTGCCATCAGGTCGGACAGGGGGGATGAAAAACTGTTTTTT. It is translated as CAIRSDRGDEKLFF. The chain is made from TRBV10-3 and TRBJ1-4, with 10 junctional bases fitting TRBD1. The CDR3 has 14 amino acids, counting the end cysteine and phenylalanine. Only the CDR3 part of the read is kept: 42 bases, read in frame from the first base. Unmatched junction bases come to 4, with V trimmed by 6 bases and J by 6 bases. From the germline V gene, CDR1 is ENHRY and CDR2 is SYGVKD.